This T cell receptor (beta chain) was captured by sequencing in a study of T cells in Graves' hyperthyroidism and ophthalmopathy. Notes on the study in general: Through a model of 13 V-J features, ophthalmopathy was separated from stable hyperthyroidism. Most thyroid clonotypes expanded above 0.001 appeared in blood too.

The TCR beta CDR3 regions underwent amplification using RNA transcripts as the source. TCR CDR3 underwent first-round RT-PCR with the HTBI primer set. TCRdb used MiXCR to reprocess the multiplex PCR reads, holding one entry per CDR3 protein. The sample lists about 250,000 distinct CDR3 sequences, roughly 20% seen once, with around 60% in the top ten. The CDR3 runs 15 residues. With V trimmed by 8 bases and J by 0 bases, 8 bases remained unmatched. The germline CDR1 and CDR2 sequences are LNHDA and SQIVND (reference sequence). Of note for this clonotype: What it recognizes is unknown.

The sample was blood. This TCR came from a man aged 25 to 40 with Graves' ophthalmopathy. The chain joins TRBV19 to TRBJ2-3; 7 positions match TRBD1. The DNA of the CDR3 is TGTGCCAGTTCGGGACAGCCTTCTAGCACAGATACGCAGTATTTT. Protein product: CASSGQPSSTDTQYF.